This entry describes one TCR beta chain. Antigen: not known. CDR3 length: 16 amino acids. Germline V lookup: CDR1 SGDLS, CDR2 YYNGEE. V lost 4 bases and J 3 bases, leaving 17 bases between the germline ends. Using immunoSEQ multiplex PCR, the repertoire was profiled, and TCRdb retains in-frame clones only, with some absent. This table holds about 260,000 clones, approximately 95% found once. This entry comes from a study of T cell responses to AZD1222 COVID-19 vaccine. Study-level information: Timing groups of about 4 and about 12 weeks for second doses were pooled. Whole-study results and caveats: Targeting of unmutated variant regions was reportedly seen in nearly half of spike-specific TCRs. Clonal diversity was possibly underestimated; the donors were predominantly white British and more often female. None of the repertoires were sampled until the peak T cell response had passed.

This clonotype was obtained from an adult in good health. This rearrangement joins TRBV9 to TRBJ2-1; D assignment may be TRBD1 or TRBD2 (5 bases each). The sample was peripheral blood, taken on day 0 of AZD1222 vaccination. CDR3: CASSSQAGTDYNEQFF. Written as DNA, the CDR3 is TGTGCCAGCAGCTCTCAAGCCGGGACGGACTACAATGAGCAGTTCTTC.